A single sample is the source of the 7 T cell receptor beta chains below, sequenced in a study of cytomegalovirus exposure and HLA in healthy donors. The PCR made use of 60 Vbeta and 13 Jbeta primers. Measured with immunoSEQ multiplex PCR; TCRdb has only the in-frame clones, and not every one. The sample carries around 170,000 clones, 60% to 85% recorded once. The source material was PBMCs. Receptor source: a man aged 40-55 years in good health and CMV-seronegative.

The rearrangement joins TRBV7-9 to TRBJ1-4; no firm D call. This CDR3 contains 13 residues. The ends were cut back, 9 bases at V and 8 bases at J, with 16 bases in the middle. Germline values: CDR1 SEHNR, CDR2 FQNEAQ (reference sequence). The CDR3 sequence: CASKPGLGEKLFF. CDR3 nucleotide sequence: TGTGCCAGTAAGCCGGGTCTTGGCGAAAAACTGTTTTTT.

This clone was picked up a small number of times. The genes are TRBV27 and TRBJ2-7, with D tentatively TRBD2 (6 bases). The CDR3 runs 12 residues. The germline V and J ends were trimmed by 8 bases and 4 bases, with 12 bases remaining between them. Germline lookup yields CDR1 MNHEY and CDR2 SMNVEV (reference sequence). The CDR3 spells CASGGTPYEQYF. CDR3 sequence (DNA): TGTGCCAGCGGCGGGACTCCGTACGAGCAGTACTTC.

This clone was counted once. The chain has TRBV30 and TRBJ2-7; TRBD2 aligns across 11 bases. V was clipped by 0 bases and J by 5 bases; unmatched bases: 0. Looked up from germline, CDR1 is GTSNPN and CDR2 is SVGIG (reference sequence). The CDR3 covers 13 residues. CDR3 residues: CAWSVLAGDEQYF. The DNA for the CDR3 is TGTGCCTGGAGTGTACTAGCGGGAGACGAGCAGTACTTC.

The rearrangement uses TRBV15 and TRBJ2-5; 7 bases fit TRBD1. V dropped 1 base and J dropped 3; count of bases not matched to a gene: 8. Germline CDR1 and CDR2: LNHNV and YYDKDF (reference sequence). CDR3 length: 16 amino acids. In nucleotides, the CDR3 is TGTGCCACCAGCAGAGGCCAGGGGACAGACAAAGAGACCCAGTACTTC. Translated, it gives CATSRGQGTDKETQYF. The full variable domain, with the rest looked up from reference TRBV15 and TRBJ2-5, is DAMVIQNPRYQVTQFGKPVTLSCSQTLNHNVMYWYQQKSSQAPKLLFHYYDKDFNNEADTPDNFQSRRPNTSFCFLDIRSPGLGDTAMYLCATSRGQGTDKETQYFGPGTRLLVL.

The chain links TRBV2 to TRBJ2-7; D perhaps matches TRBD1 (6 bases). V was shortened by 7 bases and J by 2 bases, with 15 bases between the two germline ends. The CDR3 loop spans 14 amino acids. CDR1 is SNHLY and CDR2 is FYNNEI in the germline V gene. The CDR3 DNA sequence: TGTGCCAGCAATCTTGCAGGGGCGACCTACGAGCAGTACTTC. The encoded protein is CASNLAGATYEQYF.

The chain uses TRBV19 and TRBJ1-1; possibly TRBD1 for D (5 bases). Germline assignment: CDR1 LNHDA and CDR2 SQIVND (reference sequence). Trimming took 5 bases from V and 3 from J, leaving 13 bases between them. The CDR3 extends over 14 amino acids. The CDR3 DNA reads TGTGCCAGTAGTGCCCCGGGGGGGTACACTGAAGCTTTCTTT. Amino acid sequence: CASSAPGGYTEAFF.

The chain couples TRBV30 to TRBJ2-5, with D possibly being TRBD2 (6 bases). CDR1 and CDR2 from the germline V gene are GTSNPN and SVGIG (reference sequence). With 1 base removed from V and 3 bases from J, the gap between germline ends came to 12 bases. CDR3 length: 14 residues. CDR3: CAWSEGGIEETQYF. CDR3 nucleotide sequence: TGTGCCTGGAGTGAAGGAGGGATAGAAGAGACCCAGTACTTC.